The clone carrying this T cell receptor (beta chain) was counted ten times or more. What it binds is unknown. This sample is part of a study of identical twins. V was clipped by 5 bases and J by 2 bases; unmatched bases: 2. The CDR3 has 14 amino acids. Germline CDR1 MNHEY, CDR2 SMNVEV (reference sequence). Study conclusions and caveats: It was cross-sectional statistical analysis, not following the same donors, that the conclusions relied on. Clonotypes of the beta chain that were abundant in cord blood carried fewer insertions (memory repertoires showed none).

TCRdb used MiXCR to reprocess the 5' RACE reads, holding one entry per CDR3 protein. The table records 250,000 to 300,000 distinct CDR3 sequences, roughly 8.7% of them present only once. The data also belong to a second study, concerning yellow fever vaccine responses in identical twins. In that study: The authors reported partly convergent, partly personalized vaccine responses in identical twins.

The sample consisted of CD8+ T cells sorted from blood. The rearrangement links TRBV27 to TRBJ1-5; 8 nucleotides align to TRBD1. This clonotype was sampled from a woman between 18 and 30 years old in good health. The CDR3, as DNA: TGTGCCAGCAGTACGACAGGGGGCAATCAGCCCCAGCATTTT. Translating it yields CASSTTGGNQPQHF.